This T cell receptor (beta chain) was observed in a study of blood T cells in healthy people across ages. Broader study findings: Significant beta diversity loss was already apparent by age approximately 36, declining roughly linearly.

Using a J-beta primer mix together with a sample-barcoded 5' primer, a second PCR was run for roughly 6 to 11 cycles. Tags on each cDNA molecule came from a template-switch adaptor with 12 random nucleotides. TCRdb ran MiXCR on the 5' RACE reads and lists one entry per CDR3 protein. The repertoire consists of some 1.5 million distinct CDR3 sequences, with over 25% occurring once and the leading ten covering less than 9.5%. This clonotype was counted a few times. The target antigen is unknown. CDR1 is ENHRY, CDR2 SYGVKD, per germline. This CDR3 spans 16 amino acids. Trimming left V 2 bases short and J 3 bases short, with 13 bases between.

V is TRBV10-3 and J is TRBJ1-4; perhaps TRBD1 as D (6 bases). Sequenced input: blood. The sequence was collected from a woman under 40 in good health. The CDR3 bases are TGTGCCATCAGTGAGCCTAGCAGGGGCTCTAATGAAAAACTGTTTTTT. This gives the protein CAISEPSRGSNEKLFF.